This TCR beta chain stems from a study of tumor-infiltrating lymphocytes in localized non-small cell lung cancer. Assay used: immunoSEQ multiplex PCR; TCRdb lists only in-frame clones, some missing. The sample has about 5,800 clones, around 60% seen once. This CDR3 has 18 amino acids. Deletions cut 2 bases from V and 7 bases from J, with 27 bases between. The germline V gene encodes CDR1 LNHDA and CDR2 SQIVND (reference sequence). The chain is built from TRBV19 and TRBJ2-7; no clear D gene. Sequencing was done on a sample of uninvolved lung tissue not adjacent to the tumor. The TCR comes from a human donor with non-small cell lung cancer. The CDR3 DNA sequence: TGTGCCAGTAGTATACCTCTCGATTATGCGCCCCCGCCGTGGGAGCAGTACTTC. Residues: CASSIPLDYAPPPWEQYF.